This T cell receptor beta chain was captured in a study of shared clonotypes between healthy human individuals. Sequencing used immunoSEQ multiplex PCR; TCRdb keeps in-frame clones, though not all of them. The sample holds some 2.1 million clones, around 95% seen once. Trimming cost V 4 bases and J 4 bases; bases outside gene matches: 5. Germline V CDR1 and CDR2: MDHEN, SYDVKM. The CDR3 has 15 residues. Specimen: naive CD4+ T cells sorted from blood. Subset in this sample: CD45RA+ positively selected. This receptor was obtained from a young man in good health. The V and J genes are TRBV28 and TRBJ1-3; 9 nucleotides line up with TRBD1. In nucleotides, the CDR3 is TGTGCCAGCAGTTCACACAGGGGGCAGGGAAACACCATATATTTT. It specifies CASSSHRGQGNTIYF.